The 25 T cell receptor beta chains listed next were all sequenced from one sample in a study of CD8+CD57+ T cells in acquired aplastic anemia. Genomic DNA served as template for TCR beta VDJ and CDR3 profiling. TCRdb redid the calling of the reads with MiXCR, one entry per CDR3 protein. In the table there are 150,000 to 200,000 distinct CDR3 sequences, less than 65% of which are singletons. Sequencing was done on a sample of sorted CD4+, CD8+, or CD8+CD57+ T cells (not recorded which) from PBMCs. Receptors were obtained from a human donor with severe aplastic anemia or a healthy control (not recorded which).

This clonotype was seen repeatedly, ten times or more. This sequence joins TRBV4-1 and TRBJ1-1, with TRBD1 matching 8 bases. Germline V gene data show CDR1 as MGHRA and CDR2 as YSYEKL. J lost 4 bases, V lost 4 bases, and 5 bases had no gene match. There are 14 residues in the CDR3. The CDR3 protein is CASSPGQVPTEAFF. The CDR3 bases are TGCGCCAGCAGCCCGGGACAGGTCCCCACTGAAGCTTTCTTT.

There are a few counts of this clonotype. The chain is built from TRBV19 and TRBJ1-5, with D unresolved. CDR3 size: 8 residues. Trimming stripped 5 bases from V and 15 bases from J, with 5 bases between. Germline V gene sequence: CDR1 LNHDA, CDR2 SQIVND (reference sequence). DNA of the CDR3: TGTGCCAGTAGTTGTAGGCATTTT. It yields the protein CASSCRHF. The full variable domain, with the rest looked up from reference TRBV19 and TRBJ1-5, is DGGITQSPKYLFRKEGQNVTLSCEQNLNHDAMYWYRQDPGQGLRLIYYSQIVNDFQKGDIAEGYSVSREKKESFPLTVTSAQKNPTAFYLCASSCRHFGDGTRLSIL.

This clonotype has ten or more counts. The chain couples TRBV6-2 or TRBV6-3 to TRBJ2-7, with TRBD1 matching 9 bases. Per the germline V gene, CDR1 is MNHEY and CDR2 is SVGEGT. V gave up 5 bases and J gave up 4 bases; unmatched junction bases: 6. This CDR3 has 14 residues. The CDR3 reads CASSTGQGRYEQYF. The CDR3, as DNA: TGTGCCAGCAGTACTGGACAGGGGAGGTACGAGCAGTACTTC.

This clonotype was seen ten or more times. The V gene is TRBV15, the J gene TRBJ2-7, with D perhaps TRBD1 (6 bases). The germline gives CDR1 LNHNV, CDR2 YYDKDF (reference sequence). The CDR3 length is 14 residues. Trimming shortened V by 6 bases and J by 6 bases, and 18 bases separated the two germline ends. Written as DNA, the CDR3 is TGTGCCACCAGACCCGGGGCCCTGGACAGCGAGCAGTACTTC. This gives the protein CATRPGALDSEQYF.

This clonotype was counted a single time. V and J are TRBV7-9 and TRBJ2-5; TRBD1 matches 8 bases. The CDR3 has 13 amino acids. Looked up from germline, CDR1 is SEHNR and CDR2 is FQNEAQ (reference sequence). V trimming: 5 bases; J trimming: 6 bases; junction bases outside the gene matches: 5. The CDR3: CASSIRQGQTQYF. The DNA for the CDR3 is TGTGCCAGCAGCATAAGACAGGGGCAGACCCAGTACTTC. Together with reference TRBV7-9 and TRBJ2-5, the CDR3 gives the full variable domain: DTGVSQNPRHKITKRGQNVTFRCDPISEHNRLYWYRQTLGQGPEFLTYFQNEAQLEKSRLLSDRFSAERPKGSFSTLEIQRTEQGDSAMYLCASSIRQGQTQYFGPGTRLLVL.

The CDR3 bases are TGTGCCAGCAGCTTAGTAAAAGGCGCGAACACTGAAGCTTTCTTT. Amino acids: CASSLVKGANTEAFF. J is TRBJ1-1 and V is TRBV7-2, with D unclear. Germline V CDR1 and CDR2: SGHTA, FQGNSA. The V end was cut by 1 base, the J end by 1 base, with 10 bases between. The CDR3 totals 15 residues.

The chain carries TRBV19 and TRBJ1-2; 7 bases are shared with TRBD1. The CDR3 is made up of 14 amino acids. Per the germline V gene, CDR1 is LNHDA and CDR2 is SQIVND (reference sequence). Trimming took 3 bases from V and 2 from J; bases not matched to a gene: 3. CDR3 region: CASSIETGNYGYTF. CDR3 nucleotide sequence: TGTGCCAGTAGTATTGAGACAGGGAACTATGGCTACACCTTC. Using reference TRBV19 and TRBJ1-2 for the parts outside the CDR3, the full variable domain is DGGITQSPKYLFRKEGQNVTLSCEQNLNHDAMYWYRQDPGQGLRLIYYSQIVNDFQKGDIAEGYSVSREKKESFPLTVTSAQKNPTAFYLCASSIETGNYGYTFGSGTRLTVV.

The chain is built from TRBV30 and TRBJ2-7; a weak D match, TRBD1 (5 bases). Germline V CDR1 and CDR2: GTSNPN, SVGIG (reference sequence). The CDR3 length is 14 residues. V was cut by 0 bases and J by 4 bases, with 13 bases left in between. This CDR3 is CAWSVLQEGYEQYF. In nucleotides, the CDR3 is TGTGCCTGGAGTGTATTACAGGAAGGATACGAGCAGTACTTC.

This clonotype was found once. CDR3 loop: CSAHEGQGATYEQYF. CDR3 sequence (DNA): TGCAGTGCTCACGAAGGGCAGGGGGCGACCTACGAGCAGTACTTC. V gene TRBV20-1 combines with J gene TRBJ2-7, with TRBD1 matching over 8 bases. The CDR3 consists of 15 residues. V trimming: 5 bases; J trimming: 2 bases; junction bases outside the gene matches: 11. Germline assignment: CDR1 DFQATT and CDR2 SNEGSKA (reference sequence).

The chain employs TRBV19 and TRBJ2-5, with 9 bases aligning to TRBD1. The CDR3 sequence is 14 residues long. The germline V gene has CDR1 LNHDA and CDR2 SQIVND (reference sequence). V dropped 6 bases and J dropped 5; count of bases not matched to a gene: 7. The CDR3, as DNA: TGTGCCAGTAGCAGGGACAGGGCGACGGAGACCCAGTACTTC. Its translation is CASSRDRATETQYF.

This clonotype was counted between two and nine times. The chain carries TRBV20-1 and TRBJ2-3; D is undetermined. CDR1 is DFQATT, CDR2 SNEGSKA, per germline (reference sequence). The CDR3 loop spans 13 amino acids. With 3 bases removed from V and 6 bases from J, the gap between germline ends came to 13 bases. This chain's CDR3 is CSASGTAGDTQYF. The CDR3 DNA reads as TGCAGTGCTAGCGGCACGGCCGGGGATACGCAGTATTTT.

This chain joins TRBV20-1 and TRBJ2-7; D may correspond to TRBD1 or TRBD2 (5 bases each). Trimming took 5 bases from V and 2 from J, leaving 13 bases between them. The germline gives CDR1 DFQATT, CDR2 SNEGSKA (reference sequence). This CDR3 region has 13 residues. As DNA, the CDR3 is TGCAGTGCTCTCCGGGACGGGACCTACGAGCAGTACTTC. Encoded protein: CSALRDGTYEQYF.

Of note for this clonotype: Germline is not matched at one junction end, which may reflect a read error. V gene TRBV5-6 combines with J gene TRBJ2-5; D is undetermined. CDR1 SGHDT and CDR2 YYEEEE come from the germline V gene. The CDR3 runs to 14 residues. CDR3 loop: CASSFGDSQETPYF. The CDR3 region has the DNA TGTGCCAGCAGCTTCGGTGACTCCCAGGAGACCCCGTACTTC. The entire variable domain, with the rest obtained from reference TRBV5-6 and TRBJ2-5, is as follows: DAGVTQSPTHLIKTRGQQVTLRCSPKSGHDTVSWYQQALGQGPQFIFQYYEEEERQRGNFPDRFSGHQFPNYSSELNVNALLLGDSALYLCASSFGDSQETPYFGPGTRLLVL.

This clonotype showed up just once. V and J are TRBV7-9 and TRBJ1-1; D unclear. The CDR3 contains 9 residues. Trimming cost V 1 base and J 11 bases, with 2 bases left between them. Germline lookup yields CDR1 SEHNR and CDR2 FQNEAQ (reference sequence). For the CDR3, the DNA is TGTGCCAGCAGCTTAGATGCTTTCTTT. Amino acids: CASSLDAFF.

The CDR3 DNA follows: TGTGCCAGCAGCGAAAGTGGGGGCCTAACTCCAAGATCCTACAATGAGCAGTTCTTC. Translation: CASSESGGLTPRSYNEQFF. V usage is TRBV7-3 and J usage is TRBJ2-1; D might be TRBD1 (6 bases). Germline loops: CDR1 SGHTA, CDR2 FQGTGA. V shed 5 bases and J shed 1 base, with 24 bases lying between them. The CDR3 has 19 amino acids.

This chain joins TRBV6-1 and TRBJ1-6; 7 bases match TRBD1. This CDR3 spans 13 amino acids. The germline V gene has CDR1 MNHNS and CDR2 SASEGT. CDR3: CATSRGELAPLHF. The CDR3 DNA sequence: TGTGCTACGAGCAGGGGGGAGCTTGCACCCCTCCACTTT.

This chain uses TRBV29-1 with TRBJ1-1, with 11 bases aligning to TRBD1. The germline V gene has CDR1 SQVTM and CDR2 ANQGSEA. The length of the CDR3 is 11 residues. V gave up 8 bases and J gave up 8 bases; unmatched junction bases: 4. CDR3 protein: CSLDRGPEAFF. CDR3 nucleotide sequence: TGCAGCCTGGACAGGGGGCCCGAAGCTTTCTTT.

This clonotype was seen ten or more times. CDR3 coding DNA: TGTGCCAGCAGTTACTCGAAAGGGTACTCCTACGAGCAGTACTTC. Protein sequence: CASSYSKGYSYEQYF. J is TRBJ2-7 and V is TRBV6-2 or TRBV6-3, with no clear D. V lost 0 bases, J lost 0 bases, and 9 bases lay in between. The length of the CDR3 is 15 residues. Germline V gives CDR1 MNHEY, CDR2 SVGEGT.

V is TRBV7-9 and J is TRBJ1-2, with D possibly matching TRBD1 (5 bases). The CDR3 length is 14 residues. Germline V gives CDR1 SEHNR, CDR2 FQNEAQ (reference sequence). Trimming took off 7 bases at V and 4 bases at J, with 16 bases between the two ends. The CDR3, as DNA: TGTGCCAGCACCTCAGGGTCTGGGGGCTATGGCTACACCTTC. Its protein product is CASTSGSGGYGYTF.

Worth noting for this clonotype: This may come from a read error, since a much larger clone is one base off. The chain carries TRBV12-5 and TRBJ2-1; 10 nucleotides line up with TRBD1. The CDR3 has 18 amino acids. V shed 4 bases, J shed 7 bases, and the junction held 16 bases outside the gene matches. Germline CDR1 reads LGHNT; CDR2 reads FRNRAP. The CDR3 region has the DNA TGTGCTAGTGGTTGGGCCGACCGGACAGGGGGTGGAGGTAATGAGCAGTTCTTC. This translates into CASGWADRTGGGGNEQFF.

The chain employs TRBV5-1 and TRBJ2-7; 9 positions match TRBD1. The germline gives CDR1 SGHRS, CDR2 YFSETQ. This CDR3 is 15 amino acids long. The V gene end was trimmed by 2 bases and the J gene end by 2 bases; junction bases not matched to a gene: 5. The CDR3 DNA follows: TGCGCCAGCAGCTTCGGACAGGGGCGGACCTACGAGCAGTACTTC. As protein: CASSFGQGRTYEQYF.

The CDR3 here is CASSEQGRSYNEQFF. The CDR3 DNA sequence: TGTGCCAGCAGTGAACAGGGGAGGTCCTACAATGAGCAGTTCTTC. The chain combines TRBV25-1 with TRBJ2-1; perhaps D is TRBD1 or TRBD2 (6 bases each). Germline V gene sequence: CDR1 MGHDK, CDR2 SYGVNS. Trimming removed 2 bases from V and 1 base from J, with 9 bases in between. This CDR3 has 15 amino acids.

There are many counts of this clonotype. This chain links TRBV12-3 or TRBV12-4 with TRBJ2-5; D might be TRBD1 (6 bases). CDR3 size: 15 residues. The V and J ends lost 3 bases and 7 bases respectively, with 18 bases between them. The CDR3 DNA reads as TGTGCCAGCAGTTTGATGGGACCCCAAGGGGGGACCCAGTACTTC. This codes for CASSLMGPQGGTQYF.

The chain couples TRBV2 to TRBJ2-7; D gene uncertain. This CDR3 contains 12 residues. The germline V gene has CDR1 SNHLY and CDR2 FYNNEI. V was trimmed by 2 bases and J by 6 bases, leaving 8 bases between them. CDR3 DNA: TGTGCCAGCAGTGAATCCGTCGGCGAGCAGTACTTC. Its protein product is CASSESVGEQYF.

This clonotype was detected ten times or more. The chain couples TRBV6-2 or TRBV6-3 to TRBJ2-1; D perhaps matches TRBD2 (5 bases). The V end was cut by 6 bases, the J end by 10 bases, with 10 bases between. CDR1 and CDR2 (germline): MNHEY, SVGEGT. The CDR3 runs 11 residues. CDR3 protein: CASSLSGEQFF. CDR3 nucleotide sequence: TGTGCCAGCAGCCTCTCGGGGGAGCAGTTCTTC.